This is a list of T cell receptor beta chains from one sample in a study of T-cell reconstitution after alpha-beta-depleted transplantation in children. TCRdb passed the PCR reads through MiXCR, listing each CDR3 protein once. The profile shows under 60,000 distinct CDR3 sequences, approximately 6.1% of them singletons. The sample in question was PBMCs, mostly from graft donor cells, obtained 60 days after TCRalphabeta/CD19-depleted stem cell transplant. The receptors derive from a female patient younger than 10 who had a stem cell transplant for aplastic anemia, so the T cells may come from the graft donor. CDR3s include the opening cysteine and the closing phenylalanine or tryptophan. A D gene is named only where the DNA matches it firmly. A row's size may be missing; if present it is once, few, many or a size class.

clone_size: many; v_call: TRBV5-1; j_call: TRBJ2-5; d_call: NA; cdr3_aa: CASSYAGQSQETQYF; cdr3_nt: TGCGCCAGCAGCTACGCCGGACAGAGCCAAGAGACCCAGTACTTC
clone_size: many; v_call: TRBV25-1; j_call: TRBJ2-5; d_call: TRBD1; cdr3_aa: CASSGTGAGETQYF; cdr3_nt: TGTGCCAGCAGTGGGACAGGGGCGGGGGAGACCCAGTACTTC
clone_size: many; v_call: TRBV27; j_call: TRBJ2-1; d_call: TRBD2; cdr3_aa: CASMRTGLGVNEQFF; cdr3_nt: TGTGCCAGTATGCGAACTGGACTAGGCGTCAATGAGCAGTTCTTC
clone_size: many; v_call: TRBV5-4; j_call: TRBJ2-5; d_call: TRBD2; cdr3_aa: CASSRPSGGAIETQYF; cdr3_nt: TGTGCCAGCAGCCGACCGAGCGGGGGGGCTATAGAGACCCAGTACTTC
clone_size: many; v_call: TRBV24-1; j_call: TRBJ2-3; d_call: TRBD1; cdr3_aa: CATSEGYRGAADTQYF; cdr3_nt: TGTGCCACCAGTGAGGGGTACAGGGGCGCGGCAGATACGCAGTATTTT
clone_size: many; v_call: TRBV2; j_call: TRBJ2-1; d_call: NA; cdr3_aa: CASSERDEQFF; cdr3_nt: TGTGCCAGCAGTGAGCGCGATGAGCAGTTCTTC
clone_size: many; v_call: TRBV20-1; j_call: TRBJ2-3; d_call: NA; cdr3_aa: CSARGDLGTADHTQYF; cdr3_nt: TGCAGTGCTAGGGGGGATCTCGGGACGGCGGATCATACGCAGTATTTT
clone_size: many; v_call: TRBV7-9; j_call: TRBJ2-7; d_call: TRBD1; cdr3_aa: CASSFGTGFYEQYF; cdr3_nt: TGTGCCAGCAGCTTCGGGACAGGGTTCTACGAGCAGTACTTC
clone_size: many; v_call: TRBV12-3/TRBV12-4; j_call: TRBJ2-2; d_call: NA; cdr3_aa: CASRPHYTGELFF; cdr3_nt: TGTGCCAGCAGGCCACATTACACCGGGGAGCTGTTTTTT
clone_size: many; v_call: TRBV7-9; j_call: TRBJ1-2; d_call: NA; cdr3_aa: CASSLAEKIFGYGYTF; cdr3_nt: TGTGCCAGCAGCTTAGCGGAAAAGATTTTTGGCTATGGCTACACCTTC
clone_size: many; v_call: TRBV5-6; j_call: TRBJ1-2; d_call: NA; cdr3_aa: CASSLDRSYGYTF; cdr3_nt: TGTGCCAGCAGCTTGGACAGGTCCTATGGCTACACCTTC
clone_size: many; v_call: TRBV29-1; j_call: TRBJ2-3; d_call: TRBD2; cdr3_aa: CSAQGLGTSTDTQYF; cdr3_nt: TGCAGCGCTCAAGGACTAGGGACTAGCACAGATACGCAGTATTTT
clone_size: many; v_call: TRBV6-5; j_call: TRBJ1-1; d_call: NA; cdr3_aa: CASSPERSREAFF; cdr3_nt: TGTGCCAGCAGCCCAGAACGATCCCGTGAAGCTTTCTTT
clone_size: many; v_call: TRBV5-4; j_call: TRBJ2-3; d_call: TRBD2; cdr3_aa: CASSLEPGLALTDTQYF; cdr3_nt: TGTGCCAGCAGCTTGGAGCCAGGACTAGCCCTCACAGATACGCAGTATTTT
clone_size: NA; v_call: TRBV5-1; j_call: TRBJ1-1; d_call: NA; cdr3_aa: CASSLRGRRGGGTEAFF; cdr3_nt: TGCGCCAGCAGCTTGCGAGGAAGGAGGGGAGGTGGGACTGAAGCTTTCTTT
clone_size: NA; v_call: TRBV27; j_call: TRBJ2-7; d_call: TRBD1; cdr3_aa: CASRRTGSGILYEQYF; cdr3_nt: TGTGCCAGCAGAAGGACAGGGAGCGGAATTCTCTACGAGCAGTACTTC
clone_size: NA; v_call: TRBV3-1; j_call: TRBJ2-5; d_call: NA; cdr3_aa: CASSHQGMGETQYF; cdr3_nt: TGTGCCAGCAGCCACCAGGGGATGGGAGAGACCCAGTACTTC
clone_size: many; v_call: TRBV6-5; j_call: TRBJ2-3; d_call: NA; cdr3_aa: CASSPNGAGSGDTQYF; cdr3_nt: TGTGCCAGCAGCCCCAACGGGGCGGGATCGGGGGATACGCAGTATTTT
clone_size: many; v_call: TRBV3-1; j_call: TRBJ1-1; d_call: NA; cdr3_aa: CASSQEANTEAFF; cdr3_nt: TGTGCCAGCAGCCAAGAGGCGAACACTGAAGCTTTCTTT
clone_size: many; v_call: TRBV20-1; j_call: TRBJ2-1; d_call: NA; cdr3_aa: CSASVMGMGYNEQFF; cdr3_nt: TGCAGTGCTAGTGTTATGGGGATGGGATACAATGAGCAGTTCTTC
clone_size: many; v_call: TRBV5-1; j_call: TRBJ2-3; d_call: TRBD2; cdr3_aa: CASSFSGGAGDTQYF; cdr3_nt: TGCGCCAGCAGCTTTAGCGGGGGGGCCGGAGATACGCAGTATTTT
clone_size: many; v_call: TRBV12-3/TRBV12-4; j_call: TRBJ2-3; d_call: NA; cdr3_aa: CASSYRVPRAGYTDTQYF; cdr3_nt: TGTGCCAGCAGTTACAGGGTTCCAAGGGCGGGGTACACAGATACGCAGTATTTT
clone_size: few; v_call: TRBV27; j_call: TRBJ2-3; d_call: TRBD1; cdr3_aa: CASSETGATDTQYF; cdr3_nt: TGTGCCAGCAGCGAGACAGGGGCCACAGATACGCAGTATTTT
clone_size: NA; v_call: TRBV11-3; j_call: TRBJ2-2; d_call: TRBD1; cdr3_aa: CASSPGGAPGELFF; cdr3_nt: TGTGCCAGCAGCCCAGGGGGCGCGCCCGGGGAGCTGTTTTTT
clone_size: many; v_call: TRBV4-1; j_call: TRBJ2-2; d_call: NA; cdr3_aa: CASSQEMGNRAGELFF; cdr3_nt: TGCGCCAGCAGCCAAGAGATGGGCAACAGGGCCGGGGAGCTGTTTTTT
clone_size: many; v_call: TRBV7-2; j_call: TRBJ1-4; d_call: TRBD1; cdr3_aa: CASSVPGTGDEKLFF; cdr3_nt: TGTGCCAGCAGCGTGCCCGGGACAGGGGATGAAAAACTGTTTTTT
clone_size: many; v_call: TRBV7-9; j_call: TRBJ2-7; d_call: NA; cdr3_aa: CASSVDLPYYEQYF; cdr3_nt: TGTGCCAGCAGCGTGGACCTGCCCTACTACGAGCAGTACTTC
clone_size: NA; v_call: TRBV20-1; j_call: TRBJ2-7; d_call: TRBD2; cdr3_aa: CSARTSGGEQYF; cdr3_nt: TGCAGTGCTCGGACTAGCGGCGGCGAGCAGTACTTC
clone_size: many; v_call: TRBV12-3/TRBV12-4; j_call: TRBJ2-3; d_call: TRBD2; cdr3_aa: CAISGGAGVDTQYF; cdr3_nt: TGTGCCATCTCAGGCGGAGCGGGGGTAGATACGCAGTATTTT
clone_size: many; v_call: TRBV2; j_call: TRBJ2-5; d_call: NA; cdr3_aa: CASSADSAQETQYF; cdr3_nt: TGTGCCAGCAGTGCCGACAGCGCCCAAGAGACCCAGTACTTC
clone_size: NA; v_call: TRBV5-1; j_call: TRBJ1-1; d_call: NA; cdr3_aa: CASSFQGPVDTEAFF; cdr3_nt: TGCGCCAGCAGCTTTCAGGGTCCAGTGGACACTGAAGCTTTCTTT
clone_size: many; v_call: TRBV7-7; j_call: TRBJ1-1; d_call: NA; cdr3_aa: CASSLDPNTEAFF; cdr3_nt: TGTGCCAGCAGCTTAGATCCGAACACTGAAGCTTTCTTT
clone_size: few; v_call: TRBV6-5; j_call: TRBJ2-2; d_call: NA; cdr3_aa: CASSYANTGELFF; cdr3_nt: TGTGCCAGCAGTTATGCGAACACCGGGGAGCTGTTTTTT
clone_size: many; v_call: TRBV13; j_call: TRBJ1-1; d_call: NA; cdr3_aa: CASSLEGGHEAFF; cdr3_nt: TGTGCCAGCAGCTTAGAAGGGGGGCATGAAGCTTTCTTT
clone_size: many; v_call: TRBV20-1; j_call: TRBJ2-5; d_call: TRBD1; cdr3_aa: CSATSRGRIQETQYF; cdr3_nt: TGCAGTGCCACCTCGAGGGGGCGAATCCAAGAGACCCAGTACTTC
clone_size: many; v_call: TRBV4-1; j_call: TRBJ2-3; d_call: NA; cdr3_aa: CASSQESGGITDTQYF; cdr3_nt: TGCGCCAGCAGCCAAGAATCAGGAGGGATCACAGATACGCAGTATTTT
clone_size: few; v_call: TRBV5-6; j_call: TRBJ2-7; d_call: TRBD1; cdr3_aa: CASSDRGGSYEQYF; cdr3_nt: TGTGCCAGCAGCGACAGGGGGGGCTCCTACGAGCAGTACTTC
clone_size: NA; v_call: TRBV20-1; j_call: TRBJ1-1; d_call: NA; cdr3_aa: CSAGRRGGEAFF; cdr3_nt: TGCAGTGCTGGCAGGAGGGGGGGTGAAGCTTTCTTT
clone_size: many; v_call: TRBV15; j_call: TRBJ2-1; d_call: NA; cdr3_aa: CATSQGGGSSYNEQFF; cdr3_nt: TGTGCCACCAGCCAGGGGGGCGGCAGCTCCTACAATGAGCAGTTCTTC
clone_size: many; v_call: TRBV19; j_call: TRBJ2-7; d_call: TRBD1; cdr3_aa: CASSLIGTGGEQYF; cdr3_nt: TGTGCCAGTAGTCTTATTGGTACAGGGGGTGAGCAGTACTTC
clone_size: many; v_call: TRBV20-1; j_call: TRBJ2-7; d_call: NA; cdr3_aa: CSARVKGYSYEQYF; cdr3_nt: TGCAGTGCTAGAGTCAAGGGTTATTCCTACGAGCAGTACTTC
clone_size: many; v_call: TRBV7-2; j_call: TRBJ1-2; d_call: TRBD1; cdr3_aa: CASSSVPGQGHTF; cdr3_nt: TGTGCCAGCAGCTCCGTCCCGGGACAGGGGCACACCTTC
clone_size: many; v_call: TRBV7-9; j_call: TRBJ2-1; d_call: TRBD2; cdr3_aa: CASSTNGTRYHNEQFF; cdr3_nt: TGTGCCAGCAGTACCAACGGGACTAGATACCACAATGAGCAGTTCTTC
clone_size: many; v_call: TRBV5-1; j_call: TRBJ2-2; d_call: NA; cdr3_aa: CASRPRNTGELFF; cdr3_nt: TGCGCCAGCCGCCCCAGAAACACCGGGGAGCTGTTTTTT
clone_size: many; v_call: TRBV7-2; j_call: TRBJ2-6; d_call: TRBD1; cdr3_aa: CASSQQDRGASGANVLTF; cdr3_nt: TGTGCCAGCAGCCAACAGGACAGGGGAGCCTCTGGGGCCAACGTCCTGACTTTC